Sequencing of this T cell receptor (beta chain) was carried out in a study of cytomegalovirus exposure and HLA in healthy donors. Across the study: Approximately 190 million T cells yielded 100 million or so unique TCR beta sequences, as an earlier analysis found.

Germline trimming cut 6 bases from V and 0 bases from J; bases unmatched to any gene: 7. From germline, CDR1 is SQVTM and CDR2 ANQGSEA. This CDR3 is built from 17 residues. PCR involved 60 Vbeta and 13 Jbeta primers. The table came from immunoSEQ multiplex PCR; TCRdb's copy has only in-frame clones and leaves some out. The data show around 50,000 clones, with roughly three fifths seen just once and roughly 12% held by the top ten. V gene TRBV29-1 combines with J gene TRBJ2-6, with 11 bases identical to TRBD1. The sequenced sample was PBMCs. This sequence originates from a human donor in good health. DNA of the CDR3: TGCAGCGTAGCTGGACAGGGGGCTTACTCTGGGGCCAACGTCCTGACTTTC. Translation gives CSVAGQGAYSGANVLTF.